The 21 T cell receptor beta chains below come from one sample, sequenced in a study of cytomegalovirus exposure and HLA in healthy donors. The PCR ran on 60 Vbeta and 13 Jbeta primers. Only in-frame clones appear in the TCRdb table, and some are missing; sequencing was by immunoSEQ multiplex PCR. The sample lists 150,000 or so clones, approximately 80% seen once, with roughly an eighth in the top ten. Sequenced material: PBMCs. The receptors come from a woman aged 40 to 50 in good health and CMV-seronegative.

A word on this clone: Its ends do not fully match the called genes, so a read error is possible. In the same sample, other DNA sequences code for this CDR3. J is TRBJ1-3 and V is TRBV7-3; 8 positions match TRBD1. Germline loops: CDR1 SGHTA, CDR2 FQGTGA. The CDR3 loop spans 15 amino acids. The CDR3 sequence is CASSLTGGSGNTIYF. The CDR3 nucleotides read TGTGCCAGCAGTTTAACAGGGGGCTCTGGAAACACCATATATTTT.

The J gene is TRBJ2-7, the V gene TRBV10-2, with D unresolved. V shed 6 bases and J shed 4 bases, with 7 bases lying between them. Germline lookup yields CDR1 WSHSY and CDR2 SAAADI. This CDR3 is built from 11 residues. The CDR3 region has the DNA TGCGCCAGCAGGTGGGCGTACGAGCAGTACTTC. It translates to CASRWAYEQYF.

This clone was detected a few times. The chain couples TRBV25-1 to TRBJ2-1; 9 bases are shared with TRBD1. V shed 2 bases and J 3 bases; nucleotides not matched to a gene: 5. Germline values: CDR1 MGHDK, CDR2 SYGVNS. This CDR3 contains 16 residues. This chain's CDR3 is CASSEGTGISYNEQFF. The CDR3 DNA follows: TGTGCCAGCAGTGAAGGGACAGGGATTAGCTACAATGAGCAGTTCTTC.

This clone was observed a few times. The chain is built from TRBV5-6 and TRBJ2-7; D might be TRBD1 (6 bases). Germline values: CDR1 SGHDT, CDR2 YYEEEE. V was pared by 4 bases and J by 3 bases, with 11 bases between. The length of the CDR3 is 13 residues. CDR3 amino acids: CASSPGQLYEQYF. The CDR3 DNA follows: TGTGCCAGCAGCCCCGGACAGCTCTACGAGCAGTACTTC.

V gene TRBV7-2 combines with J gene TRBJ1-2; D is perhaps TRBD1 (6 bases). V lost 2 bases and J lost 5, with 18 bases in between. The CDR3 is 16 amino acids. Germline V lookup: CDR1 SGHTA, CDR2 FQGNSA. The CDR3 spells CASSLLTDSSYYGYTF. The CDR3 coding sequence is TGTGCCAGCAGCTTATTAACGGACAGTAGTTATTATGGCTACACCTTC.

This clone turned up a few times. The genes are TRBV4-1 and TRBJ1-1; TRBD1 agrees at 7 bases. The CDR3 contains 14 residues. Germline-derived CDR1 and CDR2 are MGHRA and YSYEKL. The V and J ends lost 7 bases and 4 bases, in that order; junction bases with no gene match: 9. CDR3 DNA: TGCGCCAGCAACCTCCAGGGGGGAGCCACTGAAGCTTTCTTT. Its protein product is CASNLQGGATEAFF.

This clone was counted only a few times. The genes are TRBV2 and TRBJ1-6; no clear D. Germline V gene lookup returns CDR1 SNHLY and CDR2 FYNNEI. Trimming pared 10 bases from V and 14 bases from J, leaving 21 bases between. The CDR3 spans 13 residues. The DNA for the CDR3 is TGTGCCACCTCAGAGACTCGACTTCGGGCCCTCCACTTT. It specifies CATSETRLRALHF. Combining the CDR3 with reference TRBV2 and TRBJ1-6 gives the whole variable domain EPEVTQTPSHQVTQMGQEVILRCVPISNHLYFYWYRQILGQKVEFLVSFYNNEISEKSEIFDDQFSVERPDGSNFTLKIRSTKLEDSAMYFCATSETRLRALHFGNGTRLTVT.

This clone occurred a few times. The chain has TRBV7-2 and TRBJ1-6; D is unclear. V lost 1 base to trimming and J lost 4 bases, with 17 bases between them. Germline CDR1 reads SGHTA; CDR2 reads FQGNSA. The CDR3 is 18 amino acids. CDR3 sequence: CASSLGGWAANYNSPLHF. CDR3 nucleotide sequence: TGTGCCAGCAGCTTAGGAGGGTGGGCAGCCAATTATAATTCACCCCTCCACTTT.

V usage is TRBV7-3 and J usage is TRBJ2-1, with 11 bases that match TRBD2. From germline, CDR1 is SGHTA and CDR2 FQGTGA. V shed 3 bases, J shed 4 bases, and the junction held 8 bases outside the gene matches. The CDR3 is 17 residues long. The CDR3 reads CASSLSGGTSGYNEQFF. The CDR3 DNA is TGTGCCAGCAGCTTGAGTGGGGGGACTAGCGGTTACAATGAGCAGTTCTTC.

The J gene is TRBJ2-1, the V gene TRBV11-2; 8 nucleotides align to TRBD2. The CDR3 length is 19 residues. The junction had 20 bases not matched to a gene; V was cut back by 4 bases and J by 6 bases. Germline CDR1 and CDR2: SGHAT and FQNNGV. Here the CDR3 DNA reads TGTGCCAGCAGCTCATTTGGGTTCCTACGCTCTCGGGGGGGCAATGAGCAGTTCTTC. Residues: CASSSFGFLRSRGGNEQFF. The full variable domain, with the rest looked up from reference TRBV11-2 and TRBJ2-1, is EAGVAQSPRYKIIEKRQSVAFWCNPISGHATLYWYQQILGQGPKLLIQFQNNGVVDDSQLPKDRFSAERLKGVDSTLKIQPAKLEDSAVYLCASSSFGFLRSRGGNEQFFGPGTRLTVL.

V usage is TRBV6-7 and J usage is TRBJ2-2; D possibly corresponds to TRBD2 (7 bases). TRBV6-7 is given ORF status, its function remaining uncertain. Trimming cost V 0 bases and J 4 bases, with 21 bases left between them. The CDR3 is 19 amino acids. CDR3 sequence: CASSYSGIGGLASTGELFF. The CDR3 bases are TGTGCCAGCAGTTACTCGGGAATCGGGGGGCTAGCGAGCACCGGGGAGCTGTTTTTT.

V usage is TRBV2 and J usage is TRBJ2-1; the match to TRBD2 covers 11 bases. V was pared by 6 bases and J by 6 bases, with 7 bases of the junction left unmatched. The germline gives CDR1 SNHLY, CDR2 FYNNEI. The CDR3 sequence is 15 residues long. The CDR3 bases are TGTGCCAGCAGCGCTTTAGCGGGAGGGCCCAATGAGCAGTTCTTC. The encoded protein is CASSALAGGPNEQFF.

In its sample, this clone was seen a few times. The genes are TRBV4-2 and TRBJ1-2, with a weak D call TRBD1 (6 bases). CDR3 length: 15 residues. Trimming cost V 0 bases and J 7 bases, with 15 bases left between them. Germline V CDR1 and CDR2: LGHNA, YNFKEQ. The CDR3 region is CASSQESGGRSGYTF. The CDR3 DNA sequence: TGTGCCAGCAGCCAAGAATCCGGGGGGCGAAGTGGCTACACCTTC.

The chain links TRBV13 to TRBJ2-2; no clear D gene. This CDR3 has 12 residues. The germline V gene encodes CDR1 PRHDT and CDR2 FYEKMQ (reference sequence). The ends were cut back, 5 bases at V and 5 bases at J, with 6 bases in the middle. Here the CDR3 DNA reads TGTGCCAGCAGCCGAGATACCGGGGAGCTGTTTTTT. Residues: CASSRDTGELFF.

This clone was seen a handful of times. The chain carries TRBV7-3 and TRBJ2-5, with TRBD1 identical over 8 bases. The CDR3 covers 14 residues. CDR1 is SGHTA and CDR2 is FQGTGA in the germline V gene. The junction had 3 bases not matched to a gene; V was cut back by 5 bases and J by 1 base. DNA of the CDR3: TGTGCCAGCAGCCTGACAGGGGTCCAAGAGACCCAGTACTTC. Protein: CASSLTGVQETQYF.

On this clone: One end of the junction does not line up with germline, which may come from a read error. This chain joins TRBV7-9 and TRBJ2-7, with TRBD2 identical over 9 bases. This CDR3 has 13 residues. Germline V gene lookup returns CDR1 SEHNR and CDR2 FQNEAQ (reference sequence). CDR3 protein: CSSSFGGRAEQYF. The CDR3 coding sequence is TGTTCCAGCAGCTTTGGCGGGAGGGCCGAGCAGTACTTC.

The rearrangement links TRBV29-1 to TRBJ1-3; D ambiguous. The CDR3 is 14 residues long. V lost 4 bases to trimming and J lost 2 bases, with 12 bases between them. CDR1 is SQVTM, CDR2 ANQGSEA, per germline. As DNA, the CDR3 is TGCAGCGTTGGATGGAGGGAAGCTGGAAACACCATATATTTT. Translating gives CSVGWREAGNTIYF.

For the CDR3, the DNA is TGTGCCAGCAGTTTCTCCAGGGGGCAAGAGACCCAGTACTTC. It is translated as CASSFSRGQETQYF. This sequence joins TRBV27 and TRBJ2-5, with 7 bases matching TRBD1. V was pared by 3 bases and J by 2 bases, with 3 bases of the junction left unmatched. The CDR3 consists of 14 residues. Per germline, CDR1 MNHEY and CDR2 SMNVEV (reference sequence).

The chain carries TRBV6-4 and TRBJ2-1; 8 nucleotides match TRBD2. The CDR3 contains 14 residues. V dropped 8 bases and J dropped 5; count of bases not matched to a gene: 8. Germline lookup yields CDR1 MRHNA and CDR2 SNTAGT. The CDR3 sequence is CASADSGEHNEQFF. CDR3 DNA: TGTGCCAGCGCGGATAGCGGGGAGCACAATGAGCAGTTCTTC.

CDR3 sequence reads: CASKETSGASDTQYF. The DNA for the CDR3 is TGTGCCAGCAAGGAGACTAGCGGGGCATCAGATACGCAGTATTTT. This sequence joins TRBV9 and TRBJ2-3; 11 nucleotides match TRBD2. With 6 bases clipped from V and 4 bases from J, the junction kept 7 bases outside the gene matches. The germline V gene encodes CDR1 SGDLS and CDR2 YYNGEE. There are 15 residues in the CDR3.

V and J are TRBV19 and TRBJ2-1; D may be TRBD1 (5 bases). Germline V CDR1 and CDR2: LNHDA, SQIVND (reference sequence). V was pared by 8 bases and J by 3 bases, with 11 bases between. CDR3 size: 13 residues. The CDR3 DNA reads as TGTGCCAGTGATTCCGGACACTACAATGAGCAGTTCTTC. Translation gives CASDSGHYNEQFF.